The 14 T cell receptor beta chains below come from one sample, sequenced in a study of T-cell reconstitution after alpha-beta-depleted transplantation in children. Construction of the TCRbeta library involved unique molecular identifiers. MiXCR was run by TCRdb on the PCR reads, yielding one entry per CDR3 protein. The sample holds about 360,000 distinct CDR3 sequences, 13% seen once. The material was PBMCs, obtained from the stem cell graft. These receptors were obtained from a human donor who donated a stem cell graft to a child with Fanconi anemia.

V usage is TRBV9 and J usage is TRBJ2-7; D is perhaps TRBD1 (5 bases). The CDR3 runs 17 residues. Germline V gene lookup returns CDR1 SGDLS and CDR2 YYNGEE. Trimming removed 3 bases at V and 0 bases at J, with 19 bases between. This chain's CDR3 is CASSANSGPQHSYEQYF. The CDR3 nucleotides are TGTGCCAGCAGCGCGAACTCAGGGCCCCAACACTCCTACGAGCAGTACTTC.

This clonotype was seen many times. V usage is TRBV5-4 and J usage is TRBJ1-1; 7 bases match TRBD1. The germline V gene has CDR1 SGHNT and CDR2 YYREEE (reference sequence). The CDR3 covers 16 residues. V lost 3 bases to trimming and J lost 2 bases; unmatched junction nucleotides: 10. Written as DNA, the CDR3 is TGTGCCAGCAGCTCACCGGAGGGGGCTCTTAACACTGAAGCTTTCTTT. Amino acids: CASSSPEGALNTEAFF. Looking up the rest from reference TRBV5-4 and TRBJ1-1 gives the full variable domain: ETGVTQSPTHLIKTRGQQVTLRCSSQSGHNTVSWYQQALGQGPQFIFQYYREEENGRGNFPPRFSGLQFPNYSSELNVNALELDDSALYLCASSSPEGALNTEAFFGQGTRLTVV.

The chain has TRBV4-2 and TRBJ2-1; possibly TRBD2 for D (6 bases). Germline V gene lookup returns CDR1 LGHNA and CDR2 YNFKEQ. Trimming took off 2 bases at V and 6 bases at J, with 14 bases between the two ends. The CDR3 runs 15 residues. The CDR3 region has the DNA TGTGCCAGCAGCCAATCCGGTGGGACTCTCAATGAGCAGTTCTTC. This gives the protein CASSQSGGTLNEQFF.

The chain uses TRBV4-1 and TRBJ2-3; D is undetermined. Trimming removed 4 bases at V and 2 bases at J, with 10 bases between. CDR3 length: 14 amino acids. The V gene's germline CDR1 is MGHRA and CDR2 YSYEKL. This chain's CDR3 is CASSLHLTTDTQYF. In DNA form, the CDR3 reads TGCGCCAGCAGCCTACACCTAACCACAGATACGCAGTATTTT.

The V call is TRBV7-2, the J call TRBJ1-1; a weak D match, TRBD1 (6 bases). CDR3 size: 14 residues. V lost 2 bases and J 4 bases, leaving 11 bases between the germline ends. Germline V lookup: CDR1 SGHTA, CDR2 FQGNSA. CDR3 sequence reads: CASSLNRDSTEAFF. The CDR3 region has the DNA TGTGCCAGCAGCTTAAACAGGGATTCCACTGAAGCTTTCTTT.

This chain connects TRBV6-2 or TRBV6-3 to TRBJ2-3; 8 nucleotides match TRBD1. The J segment lost 2 bases and the V segment lost 6 bases, leaving 13 bases of the junction unmatched. Germline V gene sequence: CDR1 MNHEY, CDR2 SVGEGT. CDR3 length: 17 amino acids. CDR3 in amino acids: CASSPYPGQEDTDTQYF. The DNA for the CDR3 is TGTGCCAGCAGCCCGTACCCGGGACAGGAGGACACAGATACGCAGTATTTT.

The chain uses TRBV5-1 and TRBJ2-1; TRBD1 might be the D (8 bases). V was cut by 0 bases and J by 8 bases, with 12 bases left in between. The CDR3 sequence is 14 residues long. CDR1 is SGHRS, CDR2 YFSETQ, per germline. In DNA form, the CDR3 reads TGCGCCAGCAGCTTGGGACAGGGGAGGGATGAGCAGTTCTTC. Its translation is CASSLGQGRDEQFF.

There are many counts of this clonotype. The chain links TRBV5-1 to TRBJ1-1, with D perhaps TRBD1 (6 bases). Germline V gives CDR1 SGHRS, CDR2 YFSETQ. CDR3 length: 13 residues. V lost 5 bases and J 3 bases, leaving 11 bases between the germline ends. CDR3 amino acids: CASRQDSDTEAFF. In DNA form, the CDR3 reads TGCGCCAGCAGACAGGACAGCGACACTGAAGCTTTCTTT.

This clonotype was counted a few times. The J gene is TRBJ2-1, the V gene TRBV5-1; D ambiguous. V lost 2 bases, J lost 5 bases, and 11 bases lay in between. There are 14 residues in the CDR3. Per the germline V gene, CDR1 is SGHRS and CDR2 is YFSETQ. The CDR3: CASSLGLSNNEQFF. In DNA form, the CDR3 reads TGCGCCAGCAGCTTAGGGCTGAGCAACAATGAGCAGTTCTTC.

This clonotype was seen at least ten times. The V call is TRBV4-2, the J call TRBJ1-1; 9 bases fit TRBD1. Germline V gene sequence: CDR1 LGHNA, CDR2 YNFKEQ. CDR3 length: 17 residues. Trimming cost V 3 bases and J 0 bases; bases outside gene matches: 8. The CDR3 DNA reads TGTGCCAGCAGCCAGGACAGGGGTATAGGGATGAACACTGAAGCTTTCTTT. This gives the protein CASSQDRGIGMNTEAFF.

The chain has TRBV12-3 or TRBV12-4 and TRBJ2-7, with D perhaps assigned TRBD1 or TRBD2 (5 bases each). This CDR3 comprises 14 residues. V lost 3 bases and J 9 bases, leaving 18 bases between the germline ends. DNA for the CDR3: TGTGCCAGCAGTTTGATTGGGACCCGCGGTTGGCAGTACTTC. It is translated as CASSLIGTRGWQYF.

The genes are TRBV3-1 and TRBJ1-1; D gene unclear. This CDR3 spans 13 amino acids. The germline V gene encodes CDR1 LGHDT and CDR2 YNNKEL (reference sequence). Trimming stripped 4 bases from V and 6 bases from J, with 12 bases between. This CDR3 reads CASSRTGVPEAFF. CDR3 DNA: TGTGCCAGCAGCCGGACGGGTGTCCCTGAAGCTTTCTTT.

This clonotype was recorded a few times. V gene TRBV29-1 combines with J gene TRBJ2-6; D gene unclear. The V gene lost 7 bases and the J gene lost 4 bases, with 8 bases spanning the gap. Looked up from germline, CDR1 is SQVTM and CDR2 is ANQGSEA. This CDR3 region has 12 residues. The CDR3 nucleotides are TGCAGCGCCGCCGAAGGGGCCAACGTCCTGACTTTC. It codes for CSAAEGANVLTF.

This clonotype came up a few times. The chain has TRBV9 and TRBJ2-5, with TRBD2 as a possible D gene (6 bases). The V gene lost 6 bases and the J gene lost 0 bases, with 15 bases spanning the gap. The CDR3 is made up of 15 amino acids. Germline lookup yields CDR1 SGDLS and CDR2 YYNGEE. The DNA for the CDR3 is TGTGCCAGCAACCGACTAGGGGAGTACCAAGAGACCCAGTACTTC. It codes for CASNRLGEYQETQYF. The whole variable domain, remainder taken from reference TRBV9 and TRBJ2-5, is DSGVTQTPKHLITATGQRVTLRCSPRSGDLSVYWYQQSLDQGLQFLIQYYNGEERAKGNILERFSAQQFPDLHSELNLSSLELGDSALYFCASNRLGEYQETQYFGPGTRLLVL.